Below are 16 T cell receptor beta chains sequenced from a single sample in a study of blood T cells in healthy people across ages. Next came a second PCR, run for about 7 to 12 cycles, which used a sample-barcoded 5' primer along with a J-beta primer mix. TCRdb processed the 5' RACE reads anew with MiXCR; each CDR3 protein has one entry. Among about 640,000 distinct CDR3 sequences listed, roughly 50% were seen once. Sequencing was carried out using blood. The origin of the receptors is a man in his 60s in good health.

This clonotype was picked up a small number of times. The junction differs from germline at one of its ends, possibly a read error. The chain is built from TRBV2 and TRBJ2-1; no reliable D call. The CDR3 covers 11 residues. The germline V gene has CDR1 SNHLY and CDR2 FYNNEI. CDR3 loop: CASSEYSEQFF. The DNA for the CDR3 is TGTGCCAGCAGTGAATACAGTGAGCAGTTCTTC. The variable domain in full, with the rest retrieved from reference TRBV2 and TRBJ2-1, is EPEVTQTPSHQVTQMGQEVILRCVPISNHLYFYWYRQILGQKVEFLVSFYNNEISEKSEIFDDQFSVERPDGSNFTLKIRSTKLEDSAMYFCASSEYSEQFFGPGTRLTVL.

The chain has TRBV4-1 and TRBJ2-5; D remains unclear. This CDR3 region has 15 residues. Germline-derived CDR1 and CDR2 are MGHRA and YSYEKL. Trimming took off 0 bases at V and 7 bases at J, with 15 bases between the two ends. CDR3 coding DNA: TGCGCCAGCAGCCAAGATAGCCTAGAACCGACGACCCAGTACTTC. Its translation: CASSQDSLEPTTQYF.

The chain combines TRBV10-3 with TRBJ2-5; 8 nucleotides line up with TRBD1. The J call is uncertain, as TRBJ2-7 better fits the DNA end. CDR1 and CDR2 from the germline V gene are ENHRY and SYGVKD. CDR3 length: 14 residues. CDR3 bases: TGTGCCATCAGTGACCCCGACAGGGGCCCCGAGCAGTACTTC. This codes for CAISDPDRGPEQYF.

V is TRBV2 and J is TRBJ2-3, with 8 bases that match TRBD2. V lost 6 bases, J lost 2 bases, and 4 bases stayed unmatched. Germline V lookup: CDR1 SNHLY, CDR2 FYNNEI. The CDR3 consists of 14 residues. CDR3 residues: CASRIAGPTDTQYF. The CDR3 DNA sequence: TGTGCCAGCAGGATAGCGGGACCCACAGATACGCAGTATTTT.

J is TRBJ2-3 and V is TRBV5-1; D not resolved. The CDR3 is made up of 12 amino acids. V was clipped by 3 bases and J by 6 bases, with 8 bases between them. Per germline, CDR1 SGHRS and CDR2 YFSETQ. The chain's CDR3 is CASSWGFDTQYF. Written as DNA, the CDR3 is TGCGCCAGCAGCTGGGGATTTGATACGCAGTATTTT.

This clonotype was recorded only once. The chain links TRBV4-2 to TRBJ2-3, with TRBD2 as a possible D gene (5 bases). Germline assignment: CDR1 LGHNA and CDR2 YNFKEQ. This CDR3 contains 17 residues. With 4 bases removed from V and 4 bases from J, the gap between germline ends came to 21 bases. CDR3: CASSRPGRPLGADTQYF. The CDR3 region has the DNA TGTGCCAGCAGCCGCCCGGGCAGGCCGCTCGGGGCAGATACGCAGTATTTT.

This chain connects TRBV5-1 to TRBJ1-1, with 8 bases that match TRBD1. Germline V gene sequence: CDR1 SGHRS, CDR2 YFSETQ. J gave up 0 bases and V 2 bases, and 6 bases lay outside the gene matches. The CDR3 extends over 16 amino acids. The CDR3 spells CASSLQTGAMNTEAFF. For the CDR3, the DNA is TGCGCCAGCAGCTTACAGACAGGGGCTATGAACACTGAAGCTTTCTTT.

The sample holds a few counts of this clonotype. The chain uses TRBV6-1 and TRBJ2-5; D call uncertain. The end of the DNA aligns better with TRBJ2-7, so the J call may be wrong. This CDR3 comprises 15 residues. Germline V CDR1 and CDR2: MNHNS, SASEGT. CDR3 in DNA: TGTGCCAGCAGTGAAGCGCTTTGGATCAACTACGAGCAGTACTTC. This sequence encodes CASSEALWINYEQYF.

In this sample, this clonotype turned up a few times. The chain links TRBV5-1 to TRBJ2-5; 13 nucleotides match TRBD2. There are 16 residues in the CDR3. The germline CDR1 and CDR2 sequences are SGHRS and YFSETQ. The V gene end was trimmed by 3 bases and the J gene end by 5 bases; junction bases not matched to a gene: 7. CDR3 in amino acids: CASSSTSGGAVETQYF. The DNA for the CDR3 is TGCGCCAGCAGCTCCACTAGCGGGGGGGCCGTGGAGACCCAGTACTTC.

The V call is TRBV29-1, the J call TRBJ2-3; 8 nucleotides line up with TRBD1. Germline CDR1 SQVTM, CDR2 ANQGSEA. Losses at the gene ends were 5 bases for V and 0 bases for J; bases not matched to a gene: 7. The length of the CDR3 is 15 residues. The CDR3 DNA is TGCAGCGTTCGCCCGACAGGGGCTAGCACAGATACGCAGTATTTT. Translation: CSVRPTGASTDTQYF.

There are a few counts of this clonotype. The chain links TRBV12-3 or TRBV12-4 to TRBJ2-2; possible D gene TRBD2, 5 bases. V gave up 6 bases and J gave up 2 bases, with 10 bases separating them. This CDR3 is 14 amino acids long. The CDR3 region has the DNA TGTGCCAGCAGCCTTAGCGCCAACACCGGGGAGCTGTTTTTT. Residues: CASSLSANTGELFF.

V and J are TRBV3-1 and TRBJ1-1; 8 nucleotides line up with TRBD1. The CDR3 extends over 16 amino acids. The V gene end was trimmed by 0 bases and the J gene end by 5 bases; junction bases not matched to a gene: 8. CDR1 is LGHDT and CDR2 is YNNKEL in the germline V gene (reference sequence). CDR3 DNA: TGTGCCAGCAGCCAAGATTACGGACAGGGCCCGACTGAAGCTTTCTTT. Protein product: CASSQDYGQGPTEAFF.

This clonotype turned up a few times. The chain joins TRBV27 to TRBJ2-4, with D tentatively TRBD1 or TRBD2 (6 bases each). The J call may be mistaken, given a closer DNA end match to TRBJ2-7. This CDR3 is 20 amino acids long. Germline V gives CDR1 MNHEY, CDR2 SMNVEV (reference sequence). Here the CDR3 DNA reads TGTGCCAGCAGTTTATCGAGGAGGGGGACGACTGCCGTTCGCACCTACGAGCAGTACTTC. Protein sequence: CASSLSRRGTTAVRTYEQYF.

J is TRBJ2-7 and V is TRBV5-1; possibly TRBD1 or TRBD2 for D (6 bases each). V was trimmed by 5 bases and J by 4 bases, leaving 19 bases between them. The CDR3 extends over 15 amino acids. Germline assignment: CDR1 SGHRS and CDR2 YFSETQ. The CDR3, as DNA: TGCGCCAGCAGACCCGCTACAGGGACTCGGTACGAGCAGTACTTC. It encodes CASRPATGTRYEQYF.

This chain joins TRBV2 and TRBJ1-1; tentative D call: TRBD1 (6 bases). The V and J ends lost 5 bases and 1 base respectively, with 11 bases between them. Germline V gene lookup returns CDR1 SNHLY and CDR2 FYNNEI. This CDR3 has 14 amino acids. The CDR3 is CASSLDRSNTEAFF. The CDR3, as DNA: TGTGCCAGCAGTCTTGACAGGTCGAACACTGAAGCTTTCTTT.

The rearrangement links TRBV29-1 to TRBJ2-3; D may be TRBD1 (6 bases). CDR3 length: 11 amino acids. Germline V CDR1 and CDR2: SQVTM, ANQGSEA. Trimming took off 6 bases at V and 4 bases at J, with 8 bases between the two ends. CDR3 region: CSVYRADTQYF. The CDR3 DNA follows: TGCAGCGTGTACAGGGCAGATACGCAGTATTTT.